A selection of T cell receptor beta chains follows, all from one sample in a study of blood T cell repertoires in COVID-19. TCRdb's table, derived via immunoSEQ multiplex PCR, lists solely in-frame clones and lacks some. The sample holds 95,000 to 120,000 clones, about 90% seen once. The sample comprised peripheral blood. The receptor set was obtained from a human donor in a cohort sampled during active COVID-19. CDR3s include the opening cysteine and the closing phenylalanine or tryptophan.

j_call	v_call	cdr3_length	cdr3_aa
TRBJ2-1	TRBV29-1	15	CSVLDLTGSRNEQFF
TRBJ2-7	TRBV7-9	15	CASSLGSSGNYEQYF
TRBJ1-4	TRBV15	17	CATSMGQSGSGLEKLFF
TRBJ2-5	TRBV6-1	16	CASSEAGRVSQETQYF
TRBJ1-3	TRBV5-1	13	CASSQGSGNTIYF
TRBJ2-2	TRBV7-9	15	CASSLPHKNTGELFF
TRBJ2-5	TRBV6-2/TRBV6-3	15	CASSFQGGIQETQYF
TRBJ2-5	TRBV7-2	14	CASSTRLAGETQYF
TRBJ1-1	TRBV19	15	CASNKGQGTLSEAFF
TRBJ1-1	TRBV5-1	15	CASSPYDREEAEAFF
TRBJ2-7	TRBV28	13	CASSLRRTGEQYF
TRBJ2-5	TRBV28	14	CASVRSEIQETQYF
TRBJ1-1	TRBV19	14	CASSWTTTDTEAFF
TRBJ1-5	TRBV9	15	CASSVVGDSNQPQHF
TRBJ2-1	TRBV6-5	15	CASSSGGATYNEQFF
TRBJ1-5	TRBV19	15	CASSDRTASNQPQHF
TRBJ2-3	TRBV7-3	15	CASSTSGSITDTQYF
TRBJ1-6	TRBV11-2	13	CASRGEGRSPLHF
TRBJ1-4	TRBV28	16	CASSSPRQGRNEKLFF
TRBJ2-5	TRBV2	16	CASSEAGSGGSGTQYF
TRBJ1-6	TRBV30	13	CAWSPGGNSPLHF
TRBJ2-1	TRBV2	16	CASSPGLVDRFGEQFF
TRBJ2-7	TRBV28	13	CASSQGQAHEQYF
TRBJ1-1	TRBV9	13	CASSAGQYTEAFF
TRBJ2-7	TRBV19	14	CASSDRGSSYEQYF
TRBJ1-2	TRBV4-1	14	CASSQDHGDYGYTF
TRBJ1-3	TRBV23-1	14	CASSQGQGLDTIYF
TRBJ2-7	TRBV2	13	CASSGTAYYEQYF
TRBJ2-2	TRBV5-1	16	CASSLFRQGGTGELFF
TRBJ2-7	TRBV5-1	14	CASSLEGGVYEQYF
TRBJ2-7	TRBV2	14	CASRRTSGVYEQYF
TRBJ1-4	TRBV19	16	CASSSGWGLKDEKLFF
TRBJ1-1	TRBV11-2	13	CASSWDRNTEAFF
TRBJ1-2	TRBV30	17	CAWSPPSGARTSYGYTF
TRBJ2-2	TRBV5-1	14	CASSLQGNTGELFF
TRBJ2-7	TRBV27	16	CASSLSRGGISGEQYF
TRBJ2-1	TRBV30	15	CAWRKGDRDYNEQFF
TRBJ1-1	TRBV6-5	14	CASSYGQMNTEAFF
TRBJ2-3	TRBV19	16	CASSLRIAGGRDTQYF
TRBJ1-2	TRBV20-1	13	CSASGGTGSYYTF
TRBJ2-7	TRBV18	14	CASSPLGGRDEQYF
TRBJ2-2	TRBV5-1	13	CASSGKEAGELFF
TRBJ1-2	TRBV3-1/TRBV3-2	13	CASSHYRVSGYTF
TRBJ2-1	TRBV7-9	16	CASSVSGSRLYNEQFF
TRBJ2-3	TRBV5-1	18	CASSLFGPREVNTDTQYF
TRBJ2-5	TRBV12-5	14	CASGFSSGASTQYF
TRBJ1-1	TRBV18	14	CASSPATVQGAAFF
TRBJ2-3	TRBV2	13	CASGTGVTDTQYF
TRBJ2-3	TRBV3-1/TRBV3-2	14	CASSQGATPDTQYF
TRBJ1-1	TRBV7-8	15	CASSLEGAGFTEAFF
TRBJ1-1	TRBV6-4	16	CASSETASPSNTEAFF
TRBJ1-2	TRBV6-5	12	CASSTGNSGYTF
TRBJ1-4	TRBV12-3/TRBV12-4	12	CASSEADEKLFF